A single T cell receptor (beta chain) is shown here with its context. Its antigen remains unidentified. The sample originates from a study of esophageal squamous cell carcinoma under preoperative chemotherapy. Study overall: Both tumor-infiltrating lymphocytes and peripheral blood T cells had their TCR repertoires profiled. Findings of the study overall: Post-treatment tumor-infiltrating lymphocytes appeared partly derived from peripheral T cells migrating into the tumor.

As to time point: before preoperative PTX-NDP chemotherapy. The junction had 2 bases not matched to a gene; V was cut back by 4 bases and J by 6 bases. The CDR3 is made up of 14 amino acids. TCRdb itself ran the PCR reads through MiXCR, one entry per CDR3 protein. The data hold approximately 30,000 distinct CDR3 sequences, with 49% observed a single time. This specimen was collected from a patient given preoperative chemotherapy. The rearrangement links TRBV12-3 or TRBV12-4 to TRBJ2-2, with 10 nucleotides matching TRBD2. The TCR comes from a human donor with esophageal squamous cell carcinoma. The donor label of this sample is uncertain. The CDR3 region is CASSSLAGAGELFF. Written as DNA, the CDR3 is TGTGCCAGCAGTTCCCTAGCGGGAGCCGGGGAGCTGTTTTTT.